Shown below are 11 T cell receptor beta chains from a single sample sequenced in a study of cytomegalovirus exposure and HLA in healthy donors. PCR used 60 Vbeta primers and 13 Jbeta primers. The data were produced by immunoSEQ multiplex PCR, yet TCRdb's version contains in-frame clones alone and is incomplete. The sample carries about 130,000 clones, about three quarters recorded once. The sample comprised PBMCs. These receptors came from a man in his thirties or forties in good health and CMV-seronegative.

A word on this clone: At one end, the junction sequence differs from germline, possibly due to a read error. At the DNA level, this CDR3 is encoded by other sequences in the same sample as well. The chain uses TRBV30 and TRBJ1-1, with D unclear. The CDR3 totals 17 residues. Germline CDR1 GTSNPN, CDR2 SVGIG (reference sequence). CDR3 region: CAWSDSPTRRRNTEAFF. In nucleotides, the CDR3 is TGCGCCTGGAGTGACTCACCCACTAGGAGGCGGAACACTGAAGCTTTCTTT.

The chain links TRBV5-1 to TRBJ1-1, with 8 bases matching TRBD1. Germline CDR1 and CDR2: SGHRS and YFSETQ. CDR3 length: 16 residues. The junction had 6 bases not matched to a gene; V was cut back by 2 bases and J by 0 bases. The CDR3 region has the DNA TGCGCCAGCAGCTTAGGACAGGGTAGCATGAACACTGAAGCTTTCTTT. It encodes CASSLGQGSMNTEAFF.

The count of this clone is one. J is TRBJ2-7 and V is TRBV5-1; TRBD1 matches 8 bases. CDR1 is SGHRS and CDR2 is YFSETQ in the germline V gene. The length of the CDR3 is 14 residues. J gave up 6 bases and V 4 bases, and 9 bases lay outside the gene matches. In DNA, the CDR3 is TGCGCCAGCAGCGTGGGGACAGGAACAGGCGAGCAGTACTTC. Its translation is CASSVGTGTGEQYF.

This sequence joins TRBV4-1 and TRBJ2-5; perhaps TRBD1 as D (5 bases). The J call could be wrong; TRBJ2-7 is a better fit for the DNA end. CDR1 MGHRA and CDR2 YSYEKL come from the germline V gene. CDR3 length equals 15 residues. The CDR3 sequence is CASSLELGVAYEQYF. The CDR3 nucleotides read TGCGCCAGCAGCCTAGAATTAGGGGTTGCCTACGAGCAGTACTTC.

This clone came up a few times. The rearrangement uses TRBV9 and TRBJ2-7; TRBD1 agrees at 8 bases. The CDR3 loop spans 14 amino acids. Germline trimming cut 3 bases from V and 7 bases from J; bases unmatched to any gene: 9. Per the germline V gene, CDR1 is SGDLS and CDR2 is YYNGEE. The DNA of the CDR3 is TGTGCCAGCAGCGAGGGATACAGGGGGGCAGAGCAGTACTTC. Its protein is CASSEGYRGAEQYF.

The rearrangement links TRBV7-6 to TRBJ2-7, with TRBD1 identical over 8 bases. Trimming at V came to 1 base and at J to 4 bases, leaving 3 bases not matched to a gene. The CDR3 is 14 amino acids. CDR1 and CDR2 (germline): SGHVS, FNYEAQ. CDR3 region: CASSLDRGNYEQYF. The CDR3 DNA reads as TGTGCCAGCAGCTTAGACAGGGGGAATTACGAGCAGTACTTC.

This clone was seen a few times. The chain carries TRBV18 and TRBJ1-1, with D possibly matching TRBD1 (6 bases). V was trimmed by 2 bases and J by 3 bases, leaving 7 bases between them. CDR3 length equals 13 residues. Germline CDR1 is KGHSH and CDR2 is LQKENI. Here the CDR3 reads CASSPAGDTEAFF. CDR3 sequence (DNA): TGTGCCAGCTCACCAGCAGGGGACACTGAAGCTTTCTTT.

The chain recombines TRBV5-8 with TRBJ2-7; the D is unclear. V was clipped by 1 base and J by 2 bases, with 7 bases between them. Germline-derived CDR1 and CDR2 are SGHTS and YDEGEE. The CDR3 is 13 residues long. The CDR3 DNA sequence: TGTGCCAGCAGCTTGAGAGTCCCCTACGAGCAGTACTTC. As protein: CASSLRVPYEQYF.

The V gene is TRBV2, the J gene TRBJ1-2, with 8 nucleotides matching TRBD1. J lost 5 bases, V lost 0 bases, and 2 bases had no gene match. CDR3 size: 14 residues. Germline loops: CDR1 SNHLY, CDR2 FYNNEI. The CDR3 DNA follows: TGTGCCAGCAGTGAAGCCGGACAGGGTTATGGCTACACCTTC. As protein: CASSEAGQGYGYTF.

As for this clone: This CDR3 is also generated by other DNA sequences in the sample. This chain links TRBV7-3 with TRBJ2-5; 8 bases are shared with TRBD1. The CDR3 covers 14 residues. With V trimmed by 4 bases and J by 4 bases, 5 bases remained unmatched. Per germline, CDR1 SGHTA and CDR2 FQGTGA. This CDR3 reads CASSSQGAGETQYF. CDR3 nucleotide sequence: TGTGCCAGCAGCTCCCAGGGGGCCGGAGAGACCCAGTACTTC.

The rearrangement joins TRBV6-1 to TRBJ1-5; tentatively, D is TRBD1 (5 bases). Trimming shortened V by 1 base and J by 7 bases, and 11 bases separated the two germline ends. This CDR3 contains 14 residues. Germline V gene data show CDR1 as MNHNS and CDR2 as SASEGT. The CDR3 protein is CASSEDQGYQPQHF. In nucleotides, the CDR3 is TGTGCCAGCAGTGAAGACCAGGGATACCAGCCCCAGCATTTT.